This TCR beta chain was sequenced in a study of shared clonotypes between healthy human individuals. Study summary: Each donor had three CD4 naive, three CD4 memory, two CD8 naive and one CD8 memory plate.

Whole-study results and caveats: The low donor count limited represented genetic and exposure-history diversity. Among the subsets, naive ones generally showed larger estimated richness than memory ones.

Germline V gives CDR1 SQVTM, CDR2 ANQGSEA. This CDR3 spans 14 amino acids. Naive CD8 isolation took CD45RO-negative cells positively selected for CCR7 and excluded terminally differentiated effector memory CD45RA+ cells. Sorted-subset replicate PCRs used approximately 200 ng of genomic DNA. This amount corresponded to about 30,000 T cell genomes. The repertoire was sequenced with immunoSEQ multiplex PCR; TCRdb's copy has only in-frame clones and lacks some. The table shows about 2.2 million clones, with 93% occurring only once. This clone was picked up one time. The antigen remains undetermined. One end of the junction does not line up with germline, which may come from a read error.

Material for sequencing was naive CD8+ T cells from PBMCs. The chain recombines TRBV29-1 with TRBJ2-7; unclear D gene. This TCR was sampled from a man between 18 and 35 years old in good health. Some clones in this sample may be carry-over from other donors' samples. CDR3 protein: CSVVGSRTSNEQYF. CDR3 sequence (DNA): TGCAGCGTTGTGGGCAGTCGGACCTCCAACGAGCAGTACTTC.